This T cell receptor beta chain stems from a study of blood T cell repertoires in COVID-19. Study details: Nucleic acid was either cDNA or gDNA, and it came from T cells, B-cell-depleted T cells, or PBMCs.

The assay was immunoSEQ multiplex PCR, and TCRdb's table has in-frame clones only and misses some. Of 250,000 to 350,000 clones listed, around 89% are singletons. The CDR3 totals 15 residues. The J segment lost 4 bases and the V segment lost 6 bases, leaving 5 bases of the junction unmatched. CDR1 is MNHEY, CDR2 SMNVEV, per germline (reference sequence). The sample was peripheral blood. The V call is TRBV27, the J call TRBJ1-4; 10 bases fit TRBD1. The receptor was isolated from a woman aged 60-75 years with acute or convalescent COVID-19. This CDR3 is CASRRQGAFNEKLFF. CDR3 DNA: TGTGCCAGCAGAAGACAGGGGGCATTTAATGAAAAACTGTTTTTT.